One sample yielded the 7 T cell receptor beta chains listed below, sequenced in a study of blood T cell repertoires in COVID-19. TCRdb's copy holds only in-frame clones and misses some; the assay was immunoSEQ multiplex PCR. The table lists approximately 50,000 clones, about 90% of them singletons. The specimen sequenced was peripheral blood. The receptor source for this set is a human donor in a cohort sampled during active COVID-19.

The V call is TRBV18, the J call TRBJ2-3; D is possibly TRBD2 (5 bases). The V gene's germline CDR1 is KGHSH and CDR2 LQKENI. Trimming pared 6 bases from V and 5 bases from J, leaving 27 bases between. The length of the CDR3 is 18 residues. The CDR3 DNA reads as TGTGCCAGCTCCCCCCCGAGGGCCCGGAGACTTAGAGAAGATACGCAGTATTTT. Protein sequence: CASSPPRARRLREDTQYF.

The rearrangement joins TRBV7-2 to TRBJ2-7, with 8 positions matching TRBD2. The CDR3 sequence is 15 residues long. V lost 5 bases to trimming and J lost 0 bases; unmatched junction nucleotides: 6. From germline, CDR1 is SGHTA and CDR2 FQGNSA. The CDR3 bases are TGTGCCAGCAGCCACGGGGGGGGCAGCTCCTACGAGCAGTACTTC. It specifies CASSHGGGSSYEQYF.

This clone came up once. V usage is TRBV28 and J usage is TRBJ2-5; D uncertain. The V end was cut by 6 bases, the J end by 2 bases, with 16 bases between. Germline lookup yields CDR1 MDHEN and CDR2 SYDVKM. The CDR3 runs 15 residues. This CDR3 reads CASSPPGIRQETQYF. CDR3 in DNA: TGTGCCAGCAGCCCCCCGGGTATCCGACAAGAGACCCAGTACTTC.

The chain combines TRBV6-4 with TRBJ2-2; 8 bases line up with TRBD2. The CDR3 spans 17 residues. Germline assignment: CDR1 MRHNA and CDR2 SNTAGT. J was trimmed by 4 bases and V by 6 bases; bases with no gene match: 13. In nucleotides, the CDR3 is TGTGCCAGCAGCAAACTCCGAACTAGCGGAGGCACCGGGGAGCTGTTTTTT. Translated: CASSKLRTSGGTGELFF.

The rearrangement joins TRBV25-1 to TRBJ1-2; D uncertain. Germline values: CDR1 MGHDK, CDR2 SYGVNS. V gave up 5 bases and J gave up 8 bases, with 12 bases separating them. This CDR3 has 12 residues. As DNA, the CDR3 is TGTGCCAGCAGTCGTTTAGAGGAAGGCTACACCTTC. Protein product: CASSRLEEGYTF.

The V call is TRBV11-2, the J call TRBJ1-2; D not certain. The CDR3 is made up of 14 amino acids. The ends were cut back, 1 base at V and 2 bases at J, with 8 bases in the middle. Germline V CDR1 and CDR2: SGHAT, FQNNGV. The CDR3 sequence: CASSLVPGNYGYTF. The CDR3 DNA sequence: TGTGCCAGCAGCTTAGTCCCAGGAAACTATGGCTACACCTTC.

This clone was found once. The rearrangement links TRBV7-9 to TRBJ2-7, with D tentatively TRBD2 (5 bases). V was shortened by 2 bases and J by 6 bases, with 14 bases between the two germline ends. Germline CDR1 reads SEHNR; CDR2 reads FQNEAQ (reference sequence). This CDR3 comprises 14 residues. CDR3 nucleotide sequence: TGTGCCAGCAGCTTAAGCGGTATAAGGGTCGAGCAGTACTTC. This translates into CASSLSGIRVEQYF. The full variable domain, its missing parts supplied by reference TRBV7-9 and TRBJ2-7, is DTGVSQNPRHKITKRGQNVTFRCDPISEHNRLYWYRQTLGQGPEFLTYFQNEAQLEKSRLLSDRFSAERPKGSFSTLEIQRTEQGDSAMYLCASSLSGIRVEQYFGPGTRLTVT.